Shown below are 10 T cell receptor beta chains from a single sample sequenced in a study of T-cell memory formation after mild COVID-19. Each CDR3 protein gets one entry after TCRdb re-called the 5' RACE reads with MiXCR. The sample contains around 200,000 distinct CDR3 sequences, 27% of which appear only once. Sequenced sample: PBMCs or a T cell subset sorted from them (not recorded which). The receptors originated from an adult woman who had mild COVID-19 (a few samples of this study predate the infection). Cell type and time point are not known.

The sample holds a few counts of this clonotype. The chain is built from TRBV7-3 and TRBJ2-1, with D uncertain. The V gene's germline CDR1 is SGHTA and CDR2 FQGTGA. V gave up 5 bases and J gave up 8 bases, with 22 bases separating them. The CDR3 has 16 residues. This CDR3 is CASSPNFRGSSHEQFF. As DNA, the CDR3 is TGTGCCAGCAGCCCCAATTTTAGAGGAAGTAGCCATGAGCAGTTCTTC.

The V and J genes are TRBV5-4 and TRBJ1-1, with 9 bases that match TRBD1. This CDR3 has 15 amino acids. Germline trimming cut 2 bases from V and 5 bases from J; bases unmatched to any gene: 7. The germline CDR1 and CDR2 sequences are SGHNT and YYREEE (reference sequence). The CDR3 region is CASSFPGQGLTEAFF. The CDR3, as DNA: TGTGCCAGCAGCTTTCCGGGACAGGGCCTTACTGAAGCTTTCTTT.

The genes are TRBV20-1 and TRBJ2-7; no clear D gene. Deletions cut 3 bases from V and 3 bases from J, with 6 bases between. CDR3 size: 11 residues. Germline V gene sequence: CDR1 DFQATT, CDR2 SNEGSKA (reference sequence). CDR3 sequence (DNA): TGCAGTGCTAGGAACAGCTACGAGCAGTACTTC. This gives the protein CSARNSYEQYF.

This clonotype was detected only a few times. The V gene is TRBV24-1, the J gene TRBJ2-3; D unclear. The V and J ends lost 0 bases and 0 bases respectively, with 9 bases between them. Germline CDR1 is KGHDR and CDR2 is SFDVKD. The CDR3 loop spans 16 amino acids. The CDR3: CATSDLKSGSTDTQYF. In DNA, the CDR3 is TGTGCCACCAGTGATTTGAAGTCAGGAAGCACAGATACGCAGTATTTT.

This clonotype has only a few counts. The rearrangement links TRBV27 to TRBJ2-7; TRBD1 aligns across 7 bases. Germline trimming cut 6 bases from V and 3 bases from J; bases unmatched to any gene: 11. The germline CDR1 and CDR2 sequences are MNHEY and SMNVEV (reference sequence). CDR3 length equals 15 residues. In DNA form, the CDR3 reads TGTGCCAGCAGCGATCCCTATACAGGGGTCTACGAGCAGTACTTC. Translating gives CASSDPYTGVYEQYF.

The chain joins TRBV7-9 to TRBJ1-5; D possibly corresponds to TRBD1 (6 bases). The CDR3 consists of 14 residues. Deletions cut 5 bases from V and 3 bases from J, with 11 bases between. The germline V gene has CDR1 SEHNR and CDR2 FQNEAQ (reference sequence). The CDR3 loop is CASSPRDNNQPQHF. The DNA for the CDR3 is TGTGCCAGCAGCCCCCGGGACAACAATCAGCCCCAGCATTTT.

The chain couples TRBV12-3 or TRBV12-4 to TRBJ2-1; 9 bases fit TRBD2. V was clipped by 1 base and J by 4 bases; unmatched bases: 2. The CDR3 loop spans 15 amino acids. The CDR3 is CASSLGGRGYNEQFF. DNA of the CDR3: TGTGCCAGCAGTTTAGGCGGGAGGGGTTACAATGAGCAGTTCTTC.

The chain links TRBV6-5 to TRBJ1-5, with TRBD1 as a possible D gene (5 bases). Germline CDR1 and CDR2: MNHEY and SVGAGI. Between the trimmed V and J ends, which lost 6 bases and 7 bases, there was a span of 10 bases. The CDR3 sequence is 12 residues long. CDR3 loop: CASSLRGQPQHF. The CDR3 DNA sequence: TGTGCCAGCAGCCTGCGGGGGCAGCCCCAGCATTTT.

The CDR3 bases are TGTGCCAGCAGCTTAAGTCTAGGGTGGGGGGACACTGAAGCTTTCTTT. Translating gives CASSLSLGWGDTEAFF. This rearrangement joins TRBV7-8 to TRBJ1-1, with D possibly matching TRBD1 (5 bases). Trimming removed 2 bases from V and 3 bases from J, with 16 bases in between. CDR3 length: 16 amino acids. Germline CDR1 reads SGHVS; CDR2 reads FQNEAQ. The complete variable domain, with remaining parts taken from reference TRBV7-8 and TRBJ1-1, reads GAGVSQSPRYKVAKRGQDVALRCDPISGHVSLFWYQQALGQGPEFLTYFQNEAQLDKSGLPSDRFFAERPEGSVSTLKIQRTQQEDSAVYLCASSLSLGWGDTEAFFGQGTRLTVV.

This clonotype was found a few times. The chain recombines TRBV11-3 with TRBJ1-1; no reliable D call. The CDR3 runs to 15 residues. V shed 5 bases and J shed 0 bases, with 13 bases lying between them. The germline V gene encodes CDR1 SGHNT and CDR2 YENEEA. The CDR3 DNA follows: TGTGCCAGCAGCCATCGAGTCCTCTTGAACACTGAAGCTTTCTTT. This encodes CASSHRVLLNTEAFF.